This note documents a single TCR beta chain sequence. Libraries were prepared by immunoSEQ multiplex PCR; TCRdb keeps only in-frame clonotypes and omits some of them. The sample holds 75,000 to 95,000 clones, more than 80% seen once. This entry comes from a study of T cell changes during pregnancy in multiple sclerosis. V dropped 3 bases and J dropped 5 bases, with 13 bases sitting between them. The CDR3 is 13 residues long. In germline, CDR1 is GTSNPN, CDR2 SVGIG (reference sequence). The sample in question was peripheral blood, obtained in the first trimester of pregnancy. This chain connects TRBV30 to TRBJ1-2; tentatively, D is TRBD1 (6 bases). This TCR was sampled from a female donor in good health, enrolled as a control in a pregnancy study. The CDR3 reads CAWRAQGIYGYTF. For the CDR3, the DNA is TGTGCCTGGAGGGCACAGGGAATTTATGGCTACACCTTC.